This T cell receptor (beta chain) was found in a study of blood T cell repertoires in COVID-19. Study in general: Collection of acute and convalescent COVID-19 samples took place in the United States, Italy and Spain. Sample material is recorded as cDNA or gDNA derived from T cells, B-cell-depleted T cells, or PBMCs.

Study processing details: Nucleated cell number was recorded as an estimate derived from reference gene primer amplification. Using immunoSEQ multiplex PCR, the repertoire was profiled, and TCRdb retains in-frame clones only, with some absent. That table supplies the V and J calls and clone size; D and trimming were determined from the DNA. The sample yields some 80,000 clones, around nine tenths seen once. The receptor was isolated from a human donor in a cohort sampled during active COVID-19. Sequencing input: peripheral blood.

The CDR3 DNA reads TGTGCCAGCAGCCCAGCCGGGACAGATCAAGAGACCCAGTACTTC. It is translated as CASSPAGTDQETQYF. The chain employs TRBV7-9 and TRBJ2-5; 7 bases fit TRBD1. This CDR3 spans 15 amino acids. CDR1 SEHNR and CDR2 FQNEAQ come from the germline V gene (reference sequence). V dropped 5 bases and J dropped 2; count of bases not matched to a gene: 8.